This TCR beta chain was captured by sequencing in a study of neoadjuvant nivolumab and ipilimumab in lung cancer. Overall study findings and caveats: Resected-tumor TCR richness correlated positively with pretherapy blood richness. Only two of four nivolumab-treated tumors gained richness and clonality by surgery. Pathologic regression was not significantly tied to TCR clonality. Compared with tumor-adjacent uninvolved lung, resected tumors showed greater richness and clonality.

Worth noting for this clone: What it recognizes is unknown.

Only in-frame clones appear in the TCRdb table, and some are missing; sequencing was by immunoSEQ multiplex PCR. The sample lists some 18,000 clones; over 80% were seen once. CDR1 and CDR2 from the germline V gene are SGHDN and FVKESK. The length of the CDR3 is 16 residues. V was cut by 4 bases and J by 8 bases, with 21 bases left in between. V gene TRBV14 combines with J gene TRBJ2-1; a weak D match, TRBD1 (5 bases). This clonotype was sampled from an adult with non-small cell lung cancer. The specimen was peripheral blood, collected before neoadjuvant nivolumab, alone or with ipilimumab. The CDR3 region has the DNA TGTGCCAGCAGCCCCCGCCTTACCGGCAGGGATTATGAGCAGTTCTTC. Its protein is CASSPRLTGRDYEQFF.